A selection of T cell receptor beta chains follows, all from one sample in a study of technical replicates of blood from a few donors. The method was immunoSEQ multiplex PCR; TCRdb's version includes in-frame clones alone and lacks a portion of them. The sample records 95,000 or so clones, roughly 96% being singletons. Sample: T cells isolated from PBMCs. The receptors originated from a human donor in good health. CDR3s include the opening cysteine and the closing phenylalanine or tryptophan. The D gene is left open where the match is weak. Where a row states a size, it is once, few, many or the class of an expanded clone; other rows omit it.

J gene: TRBJ2-7; clone size: -; D gene: TRBD1; V gene: TRBV6-6; CDR3 protein: CASSYGTGNEQYF; CDR3 DNA: TGTGCCAGCAGTTACGGGACAGGGAACGAGCAGTACTTC
J gene: TRBJ1-1; clone size: -; D gene: -; V gene: TRBV25-1; CDR3 protein: CASSEGGWGANTEAFF; CDR3 DNA: TGTGCCAGCAGTGAGGGGGGATGGGGCGCGAACACTGAAGCTTTCTTT
J gene: TRBJ2-4; clone size: -; D gene: -; V gene: TRBV5-1; CDR3 protein: CASSPDMDQGDYIQYF; CDR3 DNA: TGCGCCAGCAGCCCGGATATGGACCAAGGGGATTACATTCAGTACTTC
J gene: TRBJ2-5; clone size: -; D gene: -; V gene: TRBV21-1; CDR3 protein: CASSKAVRYQETQYF; CDR3 DNA: TGTGCCAGCAGCAAGGCGGTGCGGTACCAAGAGACCCAGTACTTC
J gene: TRBJ1-4; clone size: -; D gene: TRBD1; V gene: TRBV30; CDR3 protein: CASTGGQGAREKLFF; CDR3 DNA: TGTGCCTCAACTGGGGGACAGGGGGCGAGGGAAAAACTGTTTTTT
J gene: TRBJ2-3; clone size: -; D gene: TRBD2; V gene: TRBV5-1; CDR3 protein: CASSLGSGTSGTDTQYF; CDR3 DNA: TGCGCCAGCAGCTTGGGCTCCGGGACTAGCGGCACAGATACGCAGTATTTT
J gene: TRBJ2-1; clone size: -; D gene: TRBD1; V gene: TRBV9; CDR3 protein: CASSVGDRAYNEQFF; CDR3 DNA: TGTGCCAGCAGCGTGGGGGACAGGGCCTACAATGAGCAGTTCTTC
J gene: TRBJ2-7; clone size: -; D gene: -; V gene: TRBV27; CDR3 protein: CASSSRGITEQYF; CDR3 DNA: TGTGCCAGCAGTTCTCGGGGGATAACCGAGCAGTACTTC
J gene: TRBJ2-2; clone size: -; D gene: TRBD2; V gene: TRBV6-1; CDR3 protein: CASSVSGGPTGELFF; CDR3 DNA: TGTGCCAGCAGTGTTTCGGGAGGGCCCACCGGGGAGCTGTTTTTT
J gene: TRBJ1-5; clone size: -; D gene: -; V gene: TRBV6-5; CDR3 protein: CASSYAEANQPQHF; CDR3 DNA: TGTGCCAGCAGTTATGCGGAGGCCAATCAGCCCCAGCATTTT
J gene: TRBJ2-6; clone size: -; D gene: -; V gene: TRBV27; CDR3 protein: CASSLSLVAGANVLTF; CDR3 DNA: TGTGCCAGCAGTTTGTCCCTAGTAGCTGGGGCCAACGTCCTGACTTTC
J gene: TRBJ2-2; clone size: once; D gene: -; V gene: TRBV27; CDR3 protein: CASSLRQASNTGELFF; CDR3 DNA: TGTGCCAGCAGTCTAAGACAGGCCTCGAACACCGGGGAGCTGTTTTTT